Listed below are T cell receptor beta chains from one sample, sequenced in a study of brain T cells in children with intractable seizures. The data were produced by immunoSEQ multiplex PCR, yet TCRdb's version contains in-frame clones alone and is incomplete. Here the sample spans 110,000 or so clones, 85% to 95% being singletons. Sequenced material: peripheral blood, taken at surgery. Receptors were obtained from a boy younger than two with hemimegalencephaly and intractable seizures. CDR3s include the opening cysteine and the closing phenylalanine or tryptophan. A D gene is named only where the DNA matches it firmly. Only part of the rows carry a size: once, few, many, or a class if the clone is expanded.

J: TRBJ2-7
D: .
size: .
V: TRBV4-2
DNA: TGTGCCAGCAGCCAAGATTTCGAGGTAGGCTACGAGCAGTACTTC
CDR3: CASSQDFEVGYEQYF

J: TRBJ1-6
D: .
size: once
V: TRBV6-5
DNA: TGTGCCAGCAGTTACTCGACCGACGGAGCCAATTCACCCCTCCACTTT
CDR3: CASSYSTDGANSPLHF

J: TRBJ2-4
D: .
size: .
V: TRBV14
DNA: TGTGCCAGCAGCCAGGGAAACATTCAGTACTTC
CDR3: CASSQGNIQYF

J: TRBJ1-1
D: .
size: .
V: TRBV27
DNA: TGTGCCAGCAGTCCCTACGGGGGCATGAACACTGAAGCTTTCTTT
CDR3: CASSPYGGMNTEAFF

J: TRBJ2-7
D: .
size: .
V: TRBV7-3
DNA: TGTGCCAGCAGCTTACGTTCAGGGGCGAACGAGCAGTACTTC
CDR3: CASSLRSGANEQYF

J: TRBJ2-6
D: .
size: .
V: TRBV18
DNA: TGTGCCAGCTCACCTGGGGCCAACGTCCTGACTTTC
CDR3: CASSPGANVLTF

J: TRBJ2-1
D: TRBD2
size: .
V: TRBV6-5
DNA: TGTGCCAGCAGAACTAGCGGTTACAATGAGCAGTTCTTC
CDR3: CASRTSGYNEQFF

J: TRBJ1-2
D: .
size: .
V: TRBV27
DNA: TGTGCCAGCCGCGGGGACTCGAGCGGCTACACCTTC
CDR3: CASRGDSSGYTF

J: TRBJ2-7
D: TRBD2
size: .
V: TRBV28
DNA: TGTGCCAGCAGTCTCCTTCCGGGACTAGCGGGTCGGGCCCTCTACGAGCAGTACTTC
CDR3: CASSLLPGLAGRALYEQYF

J: TRBJ2-7
D: .
size: .
V: TRBV7-9
DNA: TGTGCCAGCAGCCGCTCGAGTGGGCTAGCAAAATACTACGAGCAGTACTTC
CDR3: CASSRSSGLAKYYEQYF

J: TRBJ1-3
D: .
size: .
V: TRBV2
DNA: TGTGCCAGCGGGGGACGAATACAAGGGGACACCATATATTTT
CDR3: CASGGRIQGDTIYF

J: TRBJ2-2
D: .
size: .
V: TRBV11-2
DNA: TGTGCCAGCAGCCCCCGGTTTGGCGCCGCGAACACCGGGGAGCTGTTTTTT
CDR3: CASSPRFGAANTGELFF

J: TRBJ1-6
D: .
size: .
V: TRBV28
DNA: TGTGCCAGCAGACAGGGACCCGGGGATTCACCCCTCCACTTT
CDR3: CASRQGPGDSPLHF

J: TRBJ2-1
D: .
size: once
V: TRBV30
DNA: TGTGCCTGGAGTGTACTCGGCAGGGCGGACAATGAGCAGTTCTTC
CDR3: CAWSVLGRADNEQFF

J: TRBJ2-7
D: TRBD1
size: .
V: TRBV9
DNA: TGTGCCAGCAGCGTTGACAGGGCCCCCTACGAGCAGTACTTC
CDR3: CASSVDRAPYEQYF

J: TRBJ2-5
D: .
size: .
V: TRBV29-1
DNA: TGCAGCGTTGACAGGGGCAGCGAGACCCAGTACTTC
CDR3: CSVDRGSETQYF

J: TRBJ2-5
D: .
size: .
V: TRBV4-2
DNA: TGTGCCAGCAGCCAAGTGGGCTATCAAGAGACCCAGTACTTC
CDR3: CASSQVGYQETQYF

J: TRBJ1-2
D: .
size: .
V: TRBV7-3
DNA: TGTGCCAGCAGGCCCCCACTAGCCCAACCAGACAATTCATATGGCTACACCTTC
CDR3: CASRPPLAQPDNSYGYTF

J: TRBJ2-3
D: .
size: .
V: TRBV9
DNA: TGTGCCAGCAGCGTAGGGCTAGCACCTAGCACAGATACGCAGTATTTT
CDR3: CASSVGLAPSTDTQYF

J: TRBJ1-2
D: TRBD1
size: .
V: TRBV6-1
DNA: TGTGCCAGCAGTGAGTGGCAGGGGGCTTATGGCTACACCTTC
CDR3: CASSEWQGAYGYTF

J: TRBJ2-1
D: .
size: .
V: TRBV11-2
DNA: TGTGCCAGCACCTCGTCCCGGGACCGCTCCTACAATGAGCAGTTCTTC
CDR3: CASTSSRDRSYNEQFF

J: TRBJ1-2
D: .
size: .
V: TRBV11-2
DNA: TGTGCCAGCAGCACCCCTGTGAACTATGGCTACACCTTC
CDR3: CASSTPVNYGYTF

J: TRBJ2-1
D: .
size: .
V: TRBV7-8
DNA: TGTGCCAGCAGCTTTGACCCCGGCAATGAGCAGTTCTTC
CDR3: CASSFDPGNEQFF

J: TRBJ2-5
D: TRBD1
size: .
V: TRBV6-5
DNA: TGTGCCAGCAGTTGGGACAGGGAGACCCAGTACTTC
CDR3: CASSWDRETQYF

J: TRBJ2-2
D: TRBD1
size: .
V: TRBV20-1
DNA: TGCAGTGCTAGTCCTCGTGGGGGACAGATGAACACCGGGGAGCTGTTTTTT
CDR3: CSASPRGGQMNTGELFF

J: TRBJ2-3
D: .
size: once
V: TRBV9
DNA: TGTGCCAGCAGCCGAGGGGGGGGAGGCACAGATACGCAGTATTTT
CDR3: CASSRGGGGTDTQYF

J: TRBJ2-3
D: .
size: .
V: TRBV21-1
DNA: TGTGCCAGCAGCCCCAAGGATCCCATTTCCACAGATACGCAGTATTTT
CDR3: CASSPKDPISTDTQYF

J: TRBJ1-2
D: .
size: once
V: TRBV10-3
DNA: TGTGCCATCAGTGAGTCGGCGGCAGCTAACTATGGCTACACCTTC
CDR3: CAISESAAANYGYTF

J: TRBJ2-5
D: .
size: .
V: TRBV13
DNA: TGTGCCAGCGAGAAAAGTGGGAGGTCCCAAGAGACCCAGTACTTC
CDR3: CASEKSGRSQETQYF

J: TRBJ1-4
D: .
size: .
V: TRBV2
DNA: TGTGCCAGCAGTGAAAGGGGGTCCCAAGGTGAAAAACTGTTTTTT
CDR3: CASSERGSQGEKLFF

J: TRBJ1-2
D: TRBD1
size: .
V: TRBV19
DNA: TGTGCCAGTAGCCTGACAGGGGCCTGGGGCTACACCTTC
CDR3: CASSLTGAWGYTF

J: TRBJ2-3
D: .
size: .
V: TRBV28
DNA: TGTGCCAGCAGTACGCAGGACGCAAGATGGGAGGATACGCAGTATTTT
CDR3: CASSTQDARWEDTQYF

J: TRBJ2-5
D: TRBD1
size: .
V: TRBV18
DNA: TGTGCCAGCTCACCAGATAGGGACAGGGGCTACCAAGAGACCCAGTACTTC
CDR3: CASSPDRDRGYQETQYF

J: TRBJ1-1
D: TRBD1
size: .
V: TRBV7-2
DNA: TGTGCCAGCAGCTGGGGACAGCGAAACACTGAAGCTTTCTTT
CDR3: CASSWGQRNTEAFF

J: TRBJ2-2
D: TRBD2
size: .
V: TRBV5-1
DNA: TGCGCCAGCAGCCCTCTAGCGGGAGGGGCCACCGGGGAGCTGTTTTTT
CDR3: CASSPLAGGATGELFF

J: TRBJ1-2
D: TRBD1
size: .
V: TRBV5-1
DNA: TGCGCCAGCAGCCCGGGGACAGAAGGGGACTATGGCTACACCTTC
CDR3: CASSPGTEGDYGYTF

J: TRBJ2-2
D: .
size: .
V: TRBV7-2
DNA: TGTGCCAGCAGCTTAGTGGTGACTCCCTCCGGGGAGCTGTTTTTT
CDR3: CASSLVVTPSGELFF

J: TRBJ2-1
D: .
size: .
V: TRBV11-2
DNA: TGTGCCAGCAGCTTAAGGAATACCCCTCTGCGTGAGCAGTTCTTC
CDR3: CASSLRNTPLREQFF

J: TRBJ1-6
D: TRBD1
size: .
V: TRBV3-1/TRBV3-2
DNA: TGTGCCAGCAGCCAGCTCCCGGGACAGATTAATTCACCCCTCCACTTT
CDR3: CASSQLPGQINSPLHF

J: TRBJ2-7
D: TRBD1
size: .
V: TRBV5-1
DNA: TGCGCCAGCGCCCAGGACAGGGTCGGTGAGCAGTACTTC
CDR3: CASAQDRVGEQYF

J: TRBJ1-5
D: .
size: few
V: TRBV28
DNA: TGTGCCAGCAGCCCTACTTTTAGTCAGCCCCAGCATTTT
CDR3: CASSPTFSQPQHF

J: TRBJ1-2
D: .
size: .
V: TRBV9
DNA: TGTGCCAGCAGCGTAGGGGCCAGTAGCTATGGCTACACCTTC
CDR3: CASSVGASSYGYTF

J: TRBJ2-3
D: TRBD2
size: .
V: TRBV18
DNA: TGTGCCAGCTCACCACGAAGTAGCGGGAGGCTCACAGATACGCAGTATTTT
CDR3: CASSPRSSGRLTDTQYF

J: TRBJ2-5
D: .
size: .
V: TRBV7-9
DNA: TGTGCCAGCAGCCTTCGGGACCCTCAAGAGACCCAGTACTTC
CDR3: CASSLRDPQETQYF

J: TRBJ2-7
D: .
size: .
V: TRBV7-9
DNA: TGTGCCAGCAGTTCACAGGGACCCCCTTACGAGCAGTACTTC
CDR3: CASSSQGPPYEQYF

J: TRBJ1-2
D: .
size: once
V: TRBV7-2
DNA: TGTGCCAGCAGCTCGAAGCAGGGAGTAGGCTATGGCTACACCTTC
CDR3: CASSSKQGVGYGYTF

J: TRBJ2-3
D: TRBD2
size: .
V: TRBV18
DNA: TGTGCCAGCTCACCGAACCCTAGCGGACTTGGCGATACGCAGTATTTT
CDR3: CASSPNPSGLGDTQYF

J: TRBJ2-3
D: TRBD2
size: .
V: TRBV18
DNA: TGTGCCAGTTCTGAGATGTCTCTAGCGGGAGCCGATACGCAGTATTTT
CDR3: CASSEMSLAGADTQYF